This T cell receptor (beta chain) was captured by sequencing in a study of cytomegalovirus exposure and HLA in healthy donors. Study-level findings and limits: A later look showed TCR association rates differing by HLA locus, highest for DRB1 and lowest for HLA-C. Several of the most significant clusters appeared linked to common viral pathogens, based on a later analysis.

60 Vbeta and 13 Jbeta primers were used in PCR. Original handling: Counted up in a later analysis, unique TCR beta chains came to about 80 million, with some 11 million shared. Generated by immunoSEQ multiplex PCR, the TCRdb table keeps only in-frame clones and is missing some. For V, J and clone size, that table is used; D and trimming come from the DNA. This table holds over 150,000 clones, around 77% found once. The CDR3 consists of 16 residues. Germline trimming cut 4 bases from V and 3 bases from J; bases unmatched to any gene: 7. Germline lookup yields CDR1 WNHNN and CDR2 SYGVQD (reference sequence). In the case of this clone: Its target is unknown.

This sequence joins TRBV10-1 and TRBJ2-1; 9 nucleotides match TRBD2. The source of this sequence is a woman between 25 and 40 years old in good health and CMV-seronegative. The sequenced sample was PBMCs. The CDR3 reads CASSGAGGLIYNEQFF. The CDR3 bases are TGCGCCAGCAGTGGAGCGGGGGGCCTTATCTACAATGAGCAGTTCTTC.